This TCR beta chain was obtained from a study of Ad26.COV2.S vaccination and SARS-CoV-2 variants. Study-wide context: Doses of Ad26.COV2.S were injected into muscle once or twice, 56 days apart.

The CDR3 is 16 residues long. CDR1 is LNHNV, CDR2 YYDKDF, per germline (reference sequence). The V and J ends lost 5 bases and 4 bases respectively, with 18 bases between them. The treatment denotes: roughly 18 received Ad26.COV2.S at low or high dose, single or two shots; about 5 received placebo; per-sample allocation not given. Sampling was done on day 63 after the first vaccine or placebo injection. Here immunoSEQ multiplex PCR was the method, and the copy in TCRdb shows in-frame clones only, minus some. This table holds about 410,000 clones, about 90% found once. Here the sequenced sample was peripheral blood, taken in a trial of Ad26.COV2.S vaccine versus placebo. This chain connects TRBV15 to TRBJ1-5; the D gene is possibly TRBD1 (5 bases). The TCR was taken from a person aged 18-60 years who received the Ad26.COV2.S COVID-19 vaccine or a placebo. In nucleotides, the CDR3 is TGTGCCACCAGCGTAGGGACCGCGCTGAAGAATCAGCCCCAGCATTTT. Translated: CATSVGTALKNQPQHF.